The sequence of this T cell receptor beta chain was determined in a study of tumor-infiltrating lymphocytes in primary liver carcinoma. At the level of the study: In every tissue type, samples returned a similar yield of roughly 3.5 to 7.13 million productive TCRbeta reads.

A primer in the constant region served to generate TCR beta cDNA from approximately 460 ng of total RNA. Construction of TCR beta libraries relied on three successive nested multiplex PCR rounds employing slightly modified ARM-PCR. Two initial PCR rounds of about 11 cycles each paired TRBV1-TRBV30 forward primers with a C-beta reverse primer. MiXCR, applied by TCRdb to the multiplex PCR reads, yields one record per CDR3 protein. This sample has approximately 190,000 distinct CDR3 sequences; 85% occur once, and the top ten carry 15% to 20%. Findings and caveats of the study: Overlap in tumor-adjacent and tumor-blood pairs fell below that of tumor region pairs. Tumor top-250-clone fractions significantly exceeded those of blood (p = 0.039).

This CDR3 contains 12 residues. Germline-derived CDR1 and CDR2 are MNHEY and SVGEGT. As regards this clonotype: What it binds is unknown. It is likely a read error, because the conserved phenylalanine at the end of the CDR3 is missing.

From unsorted bulk tissue weighing roughly 19-34 mg, DNA and RNA were co-extracted. The study sampled five separate regions from each tumor. Sequencing was done on a sample of tumor tissue from primary liver carcinoma. The source is a man aged 35 to 55 with primary liver carcinoma and hepatitis B virus infection. This rearrangement joins TRBV6-2 or TRBV6-3 to TRBJ1-1; no firm D call. The CDR3 coding sequence is TGTGCCGGCAGTCTTAGGAACACTGAAGCTTTCTTA. It codes for CAGSLRNTEAFL.